This T cell receptor (beta chain) was identified in a study of blood T cell repertoires in COVID-19. In the study overall: Donors in the United States, Italy and Spain gave samples during acute or convalescent COVID-19.

Clones were sequenced by immunoSEQ multiplex PCR, and TCRdb holds only the in-frame ones, with some missing. This sample carries over 30,000 clones, around 77% of them seen once, and the ten largest clones take 35% to 45%. Deletions cut 4 bases from V and 3 bases from J, with 10 bases between. Germline CDR1 reads SEHNR; CDR2 reads FQNEAQ (reference sequence). The CDR3 sequence is 13 residues long. The source material was peripheral blood. The source is a man older than 75 with active or convalescent COVID-19. The chain employs TRBV7-9 and TRBJ2-7; tentative D call: TRBD2 (5 bases). The CDR3 DNA reads TGTGCCAGCAGCTACCTCGGGGTCTACGAGCAGTACTTC. Translation: CASSYLGVYEQYF.